Listed below are T cell receptor beta chains from one sample, sequenced in a study of OX40 agonist ivuxolimab in advanced cancers. Profiled with immunoSEQ multiplex PCR; TCRdb holds only in-frame clones, not every one. The sample consists of around 100,000 clones, around 87% of them appearing once. The sample consisted of CD4+ or CD8+ T cells sorted from blood, taken in a trial of the OX40 agonist ivuxolimab. The receptor set was obtained from an adult with an advanced solid tumor such as melanoma, head and neck, liver or kidney cancer. CDR3s include the opening cysteine and the closing phenylalanine or tryptophan. The order of the fields is D gene, J gene, clone size, V gene, CDR3 DNA, CDR3 protein. The D gene is left open where the match is weak. Some rows mark clone size as missing; the rest say once, few, many or name a class of expanded clone.

>-|TRBJ2-1|-|TRBV11-1
TGTGCCAGCAGCTTAAGGAGGGGATACAATGAGCAGTTCTTC
CASSLRRGYNEQFF
>-|TRBJ2-5|once|TRBV9
TGTGCCAGCAGCGTAGTAGACGGCTGGCAAGAGACCCAGTACTTC
CASSVVDGWQETQYF
>TRBD1|TRBJ2-1|-|TRBV10-3
TGTGCCATCAGTGGGACAGGGGCTGATGAGCAGTTCTTC
CAISGTGADEQFF
>TRBD2|TRBJ2-2|-|TRBV6-1
TGTGCCAGCAGTCTCCAACCAGCGGGAGCCGGGGAGCTGTTTTTT
CASSLQPAGAGELFF
>-|TRBJ2-7|-|TRBV5-8
TGTGCCAGCAGCTCTCTTGTTCTGGGGGGCGCGTCTTACGAGCAGTACTTC
CASSSLVLGGASYEQYF
>-|TRBJ2-2|-|TRBV10-3
TGTGCCATCAGTGAGACACCGGGATCCGGGGAGCTGTTTTTT
CAISETPGSGELFF
>-|TRBJ2-3|-|TRBV5-5
TGTGCCAGCAGCTCCAGCACAGATACGCAGTATTTT
CASSSSTDTQYF
>TRBD2|TRBJ2-1|-|TRBV11-2
TGTGCCAGCAGCCCGGGACTAGCGGGGAGAGGGAATGAGCAGTTCTTC
CASSPGLAGRGNEQFF
>TRBD2|TRBJ2-7|-|TRBV13
TGTGCCAGCAGGGAAGCGGGGTTAGGTTACGAGCAGTACTTC
CASREAGLGYEQYF
>TRBD1|TRBJ2-7|-|TRBV6-1
TGTGCCAGCAACGGACAGGGGTACGAGCAGTACTTC
CASNGQGYEQYF
>TRBD1|TRBJ1-5|-|TRBV29-1
TGCAGCGCCGGACAGGGAGGCAATCAGCCCCAGCATTTT
CSAGQGGNQPQHF
>-|TRBJ1-5|few|TRBV30
TGTGCCTGGAGTGTACCGGGGGCGGGCAATCAGCCCCAGCATTTT
CAWSVPGAGNQPQHF
>TRBD1|TRBJ2-7|few|TRBV5-1
TGCGCCAGCAGCTTGGGCTACAGGGGATCCTACGAGCAGTACTTC
CASSLGYRGSYEQYF
>TRBD1|TRBJ2-2|-|TRBV10-3
TGTGCCATGGGACAGGGAGTAGGGGAGCTGTTTTTT
CAMGQGVGELFF
>-|TRBJ2-1|-|TRBV6-6
TGTGCCAGCGTTGAGAAAAGGGTCGGTGAGCAGTTCTTC
CASVEKRVGEQFF
>TRBD2|TRBJ2-7|-|TRBV4-1
TGCGCCAGCAGCCAAGGACTAGCGGGAAAGTCCTACGAGCAGTACTTC
CASSQGLAGKSYEQYF
>-|TRBJ1-4|-|TRBV7-8
TGTGCCAGCAGCTCCCGTGGGCAGGCGGCAACTAATGAAAAACTGTTTTTT
CASSSRGQAATNEKLFF
>-|TRBJ2-7|once|TRBV30
TGTGCCTGGAGTGTTGGACAGAACTACGAGCAGTACTTC
CAWSVGQNYEQYF
>-|TRBJ1-5|-|TRBV7-9
TGTGCCAGCAGCTTAGGGGGCGCGGGTTATAGCAATCAGCCCCAGCATTTT
CASSLGGAGYSNQPQHF
>TRBD1|TRBJ1-6|-|TRBV4-1
TGCGCCAGCAGCCAGGACCTTGTAACGGGACAGCATAATTCACCCCTCCACTTT
CASSQDLVTGQHNSPLHF
>-|TRBJ2-3|-|TRBV18
TGTGCCAGCTCACGCGGGGTACAGGGTACAGATACGCAGTATTTT
CASSRGVQGTDTQYF
>-|TRBJ2-7|once|TRBV5-1
TGCGCCAGCAGCTTGGGCGGTGGGTACCCCTACGAGCAGTACTTC
CASSLGGGYPYEQYF
>-|TRBJ2-3|once|TRBV30
TGTGCCCCAGCCGGGCCCTTCTTCACAGATACGCAGTATTTT
CAPAGPFFTDTQYF
>-|TRBJ1-6|-|TRBV27
TGTGCCAGCAAACAACAGGTTAGGGACTCACCCCTCCACTTT
CASKQQVRDSPLHF
>-|TRBJ1-5|-|TRBV5-5
TGTGCCAGCAGCTTACGGCTCTATAGCAATCAGCCCCAGCATTTT
CASSLRLYSNQPQHF
>-|TRBJ2-7|-|TRBV6-1
TGTGCCAGCGGGAAGATCCCTGCATACGAGCAGTACTTC
CASGKIPAYEQYF
>-|TRBJ2-4|-|TRBV19
TGTGCCAGTAGTATCGGGGCGACTGTTAAGGTCATTCAGTACTTC
CASSIGATVKVIQYF
>TRBD1|TRBJ1-6|few|TRBV5-1
TGCGCCAGCAGCTTGGATGCGGGAGGGGGCAATTCACCCCTCCACTTT
CASSLDAGGGNSPLHF
>-|TRBJ2-7|-|TRBV30
TGTGCCTGGGTAAGGGGAGAGTACGAGCAGTACTTC
CAWVRGEYEQYF
>-|TRBJ2-1|-|TRBV19
TGTGCCAGTAGTATAGATATATTGACTGTAGGCAATGAGCAGTTCTTC
CASSIDILTVGNEQFF
>-|TRBJ2-1|-|TRBV21-1
TGTGCCAGCAGCAGGGACGGCAACAGGGGGGGTGTGGACAATGAGCAGTTCTTC
CASSRDGNRGGVDNEQFF
>-|TRBJ2-7|-|TRBV4-1
TGCGCCAGCAGCCAACCGGGTCTAAGCTCCTACGAGCAGTACTTC
CASSQPGLSSYEQYF
>-|TRBJ1-6|-|TRBV7-9
TGTGCCAGCAGCTTAAGGGGGACGGGGAATTCACCCCTCCACTTT
CASSLRGTGNSPLHF
>-|TRBJ1-6|-|TRBV6-1
TGTGCCAGCACAGAATGGCGGAATAATTCACCCCTCCACTTT
CASTEWRNNSPLHF
>-|TRBJ2-1|once|TRBV7-6
TGTGCCAGCAGCTTAGCTCTGGGACTCAACAATGAGCAGTTCTTC
CASSLALGLNNEQFF
>-|TRBJ1-1|-|TRBV11-3
TGTGCCAGCATGAAAGGGCCGGGACACTCGAACACTGAAGCTTTCTTT
CASMKGPGHSNTEAFF
>-|TRBJ2-5|-|TRBV6-1
TGTGCCAGCAGTGAGTCCCTAGCTGGGGGTTGGGTGACCCAGTACTTC
CASSESLAGGWVTQYF
>-|TRBJ2-7|-|TRBV5-6
TGTGCCAGCAGCTTGTTGGCTAGCTACGAGCAGTACTTC
CASSLLASYEQYF
>TRBD1|TRBJ2-2|-|TRBV18
TGTGCCAGCTCACCCTGGAAGGGAGCGACAGGGGGGAACACCGGGGAGCTGTTTTTT
CASSPWKGATGGNTGELFF
>-|TRBJ1-1|-|TRBV27
TGTGCCAGCAGTCCAAGCCGGGGGGCGACTGAAGCTTTCTTT
CASSPSRGATEAFF
>TRBD1|TRBJ1-2|-|TRBV19
TGTGCCAGTAGTTCCCGGGACAGTTTTGGCTACACCTTC
CASSSRDSFGYTF
>TRBD1|TRBJ2-2|-|TRBV6-6
TGTGCCAGCAGTAGAAGACAGGGGAGGACCGGGGAGCTGTTTTTT
CASSRRQGRTGELFF
>TRBD2|TRBJ2-7|-|TRBV6-5
TGTGCCAGCAGTCTAGCGGGAGGGAGCTCCTACGAGCAGTACTTC
CASSLAGGSSYEQYF
>TRBD1|TRBJ2-1|-|TRBV7-9
TGTGCCAGCAGCCTCGGGACAGTTCTCACCTACAATGAGCAGTTCTTC
CASSLGTVLTYNEQFF
>-|TRBJ2-1|-|TRBV30
TGTGCCTGTGGACAAGTCAATGAGCAGTTCTTC
CACGQVNEQFF
>-|TRBJ1-1|-|TRBV6-6
TGTGCCAGCAGTTACGGCAGGGGGAACACTGAAGCTTTCTTT
CASSYGRGNTEAFF
>-|TRBJ1-5|-|TRBV30
TGTGCCTGGAGTGTAGGTGGTCAGCCCCAGCATTTT
CAWSVGGQPQHF
>TRBD2|TRBJ2-7|-|TRBV15
TGTGCCACCAGCAGAGATCTAGCGGGACTAGCGGGGGGACGAAGAAACGAGCAGTACTTC
CATSRDLAGLAGGRRNEQYF
>-|TRBJ1-1|-|TRBV9
TGTGCCAGCAGCAGACGGACGGGGGTTAACACTGAAGCTTTCTTT
CASSRRTGVNTEAFF
>TRBD2|TRBJ2-1|-|TRBV15
TGTGCCACCAGCAGGGGGACTAGCGGGAGCAATGAGCAGTTCTTC
CATSRGTSGSNEQFF
>TRBD2|TRBJ2-7|once|TRBV28
TGTGCCAGCAGTCCTAGCGGGGTCTCCTACGAGCAGTACTTC
CASSPSGVSYEQYF
>-|TRBJ1-2|-|TRBV7-9
TGTGCCAGCAGCTTCGACGGGGGGCGCTTCTATGGCTACACCTTC
CASSFDGGRFYGYTF
>-|TRBJ2-1|-|TRBV5-4
TGTGCCAGCAGCCTTGAGGTTTTTGTCAATGAGCAGTTCTTC
CASSLEVFVNEQFF
>-|TRBJ2-2|-|TRBV5-1
TGCGCCAGCAGCTTTACAGGGCCGAACACCGGGGAGCTGTTTTTT
CASSFTGPNTGELFF
>-|TRBJ1-1|-|TRBV10-2
TGCGCCAGCAGGGAGACCTACACTGAAGCTTTCTTT
CASRETYTEAFF
>-|TRBJ1-1|-|TRBV7-9
TGTGCCAGCAGCGTAACCGGGACACCGAACACTGAAGCTTTCTTT
CASSVTGTPNTEAFF
>-|TRBJ2-3|-|TRBV6-1
TGTGCCAGCAGTGATGGAGGGGGGCCACTCACAGATACGCAGTATTTT
CASSDGGGPLTDTQYF